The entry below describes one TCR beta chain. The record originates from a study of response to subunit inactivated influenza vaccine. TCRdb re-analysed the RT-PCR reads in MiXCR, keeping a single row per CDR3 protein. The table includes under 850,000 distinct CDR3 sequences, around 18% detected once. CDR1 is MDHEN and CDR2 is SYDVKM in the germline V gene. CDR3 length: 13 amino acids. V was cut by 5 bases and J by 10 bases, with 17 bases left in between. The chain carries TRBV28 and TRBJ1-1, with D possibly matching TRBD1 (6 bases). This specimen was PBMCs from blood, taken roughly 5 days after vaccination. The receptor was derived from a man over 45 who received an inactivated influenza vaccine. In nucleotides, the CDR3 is TGTGCCAGCAGTCGCGGGGGCTTCGAAAGAGCTTTCTTT. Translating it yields CASSRGGFERAFF.